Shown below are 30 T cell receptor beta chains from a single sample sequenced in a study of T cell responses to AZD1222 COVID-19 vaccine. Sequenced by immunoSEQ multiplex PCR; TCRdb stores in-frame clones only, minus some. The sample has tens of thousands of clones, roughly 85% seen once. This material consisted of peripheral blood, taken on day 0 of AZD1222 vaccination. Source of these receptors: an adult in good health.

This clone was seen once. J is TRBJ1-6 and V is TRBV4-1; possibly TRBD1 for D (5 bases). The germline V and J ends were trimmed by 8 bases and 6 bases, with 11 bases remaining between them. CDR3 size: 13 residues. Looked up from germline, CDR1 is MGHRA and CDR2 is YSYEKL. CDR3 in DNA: TGCGCCAGCGGGGGGGACTTTAATTCACCCCTCCACTTT. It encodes CASGGDFNSPLHF.

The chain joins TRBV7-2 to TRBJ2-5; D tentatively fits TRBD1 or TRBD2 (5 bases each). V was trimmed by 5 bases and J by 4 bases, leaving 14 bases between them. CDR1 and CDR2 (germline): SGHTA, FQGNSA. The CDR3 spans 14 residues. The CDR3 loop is CASSDGTVGETQYF. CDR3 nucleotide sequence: TGTGCCAGCAGCGACGGGACGGTCGGAGAGACCCAGTACTTC.

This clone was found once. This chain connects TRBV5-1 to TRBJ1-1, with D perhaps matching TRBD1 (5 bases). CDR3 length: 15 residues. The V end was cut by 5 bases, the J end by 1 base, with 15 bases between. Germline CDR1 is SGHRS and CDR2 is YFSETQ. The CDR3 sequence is CASSLGGAANTEAFF. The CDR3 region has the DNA TGCGCCAGCAGTCTGGGGGGAGCCGCGAACACTGAAGCTTTCTTT.

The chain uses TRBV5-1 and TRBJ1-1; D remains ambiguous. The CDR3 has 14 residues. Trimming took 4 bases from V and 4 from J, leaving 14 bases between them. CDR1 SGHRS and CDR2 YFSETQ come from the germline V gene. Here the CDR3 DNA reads TGCGCCAGCAGCCAAGGGAACCTTGGCACTGAAGCTTTCTTT. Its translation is CASSQGNLGTEAFF.

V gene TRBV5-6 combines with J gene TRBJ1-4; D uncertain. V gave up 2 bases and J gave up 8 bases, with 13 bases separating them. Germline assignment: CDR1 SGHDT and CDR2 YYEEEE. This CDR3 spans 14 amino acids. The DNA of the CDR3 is TGTGCCAGCAGCTTTCTGCGGGGTGGAGAAAAACTGTTTTTT. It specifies CASSFLRGGEKLFF. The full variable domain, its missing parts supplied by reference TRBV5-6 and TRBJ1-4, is DAGVTQSPTHLIKTRGQQVTLRCSPKSGHDTVSWYQQALGQGPQFIFQYYEEEERQRGNFPDRFSGHQFPNYSSELNVNALLLGDSALYLCASSFLRGGEKLFFGSGTQLSVL.

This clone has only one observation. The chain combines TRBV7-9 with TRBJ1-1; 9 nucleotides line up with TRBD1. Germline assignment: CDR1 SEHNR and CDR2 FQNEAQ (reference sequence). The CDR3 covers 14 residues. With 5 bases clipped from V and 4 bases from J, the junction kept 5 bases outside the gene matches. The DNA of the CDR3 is TGTGCCAGCAGCGCCTCGACAGGGGGCACTGAAGCTTTCTTT. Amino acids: CASSASTGGTEAFF. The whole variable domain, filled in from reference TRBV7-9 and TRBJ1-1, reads DTGVSQNPRHKITKRGQNVTFRCDPISEHNRLYWYRQTLGQGPEFLTYFQNEAQLEKSRLLSDRFSAERPKGSFSTLEIQRTEQGDSAMYLCASSASTGGTEAFFGQGTRLTVV.

DNA for the CDR3: TGTGCCAGCAGCTTAAGCTCCCTGGACTACGAGCAGTACTTC. It yields the protein CASSLSSLDYEQYF. The rearrangement links TRBV7-9 to TRBJ2-7; D call uncertain. Germline CDR1 reads SEHNR; CDR2 reads FQNEAQ (reference sequence). Trimming took off 2 bases at V and 3 bases at J, with 11 bases between the two ends. The CDR3 has 14 residues.

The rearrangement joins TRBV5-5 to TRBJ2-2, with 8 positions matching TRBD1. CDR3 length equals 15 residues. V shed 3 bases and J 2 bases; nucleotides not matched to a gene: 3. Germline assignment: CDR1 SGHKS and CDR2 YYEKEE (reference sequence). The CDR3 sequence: CASSSGTGNTGELFF. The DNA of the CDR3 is TGTGCCAGCAGCTCCGGGACAGGCAACACCGGGGAGCTGTTTTTT. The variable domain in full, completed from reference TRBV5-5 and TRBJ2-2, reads DAGVTQSPTHLIKTRGQQVTLRCSPISGHKSVSWYQQVLGQGPQFIFQYYEKEERGRGNFPDRFSARQFPNYSSELNVNALLLGDSALYLCASSSGTGNTGELFFGEGSRLTVL.

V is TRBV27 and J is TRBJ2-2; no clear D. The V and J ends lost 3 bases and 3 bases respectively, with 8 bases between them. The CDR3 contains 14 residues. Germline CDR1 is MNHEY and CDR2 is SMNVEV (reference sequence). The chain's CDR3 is CASSFSGHTGELFF. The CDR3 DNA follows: TGTGCCAGCAGTTTCTCCGGGCACACCGGGGAGCTGTTTTTT.

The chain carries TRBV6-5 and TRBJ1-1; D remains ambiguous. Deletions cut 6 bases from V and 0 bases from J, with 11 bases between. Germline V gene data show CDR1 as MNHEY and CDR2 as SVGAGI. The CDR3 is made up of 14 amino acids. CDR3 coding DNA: TGTGCCAGCAGAGCAGTTGGAGTGAACACTGAAGCTTTCTTT. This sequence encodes CASRAVGVNTEAFF.

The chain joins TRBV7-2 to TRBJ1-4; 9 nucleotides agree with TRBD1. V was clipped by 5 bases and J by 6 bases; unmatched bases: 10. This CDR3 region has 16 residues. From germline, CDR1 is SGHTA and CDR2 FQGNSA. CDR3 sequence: CASSGRPGTGYEKLFF. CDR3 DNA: TGTGCCAGCAGCGGACGACCCGGGACAGGGTATGAAAAACTGTTTTTT.

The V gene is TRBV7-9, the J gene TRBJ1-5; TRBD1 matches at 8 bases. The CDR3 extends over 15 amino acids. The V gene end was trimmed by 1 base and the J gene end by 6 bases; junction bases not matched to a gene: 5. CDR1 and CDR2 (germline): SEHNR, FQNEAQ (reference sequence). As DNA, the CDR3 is TGTGCCAGCAGCTTAGGATCAGGGGGCCGTCAGCCCCAGCATTTT. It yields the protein CASSLGSGGRQPQHF.

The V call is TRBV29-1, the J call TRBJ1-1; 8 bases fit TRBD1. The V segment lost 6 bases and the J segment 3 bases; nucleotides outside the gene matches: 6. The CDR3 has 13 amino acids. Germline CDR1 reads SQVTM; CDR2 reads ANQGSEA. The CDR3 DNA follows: TGCAGCGTACGCAGGGGGCCCGACACTGAAGCTTTCTTT. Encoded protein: CSVRRGPDTEAFF.

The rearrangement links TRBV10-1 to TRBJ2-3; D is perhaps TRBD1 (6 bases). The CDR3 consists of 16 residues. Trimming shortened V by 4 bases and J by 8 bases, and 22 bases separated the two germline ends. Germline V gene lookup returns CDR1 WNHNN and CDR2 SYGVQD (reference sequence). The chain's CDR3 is CASSAPNGGSLGTQYF. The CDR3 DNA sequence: TGCGCCAGCAGTGCACCCAATGGGGGCTCCTTGGGTACGCAGTATTTT.

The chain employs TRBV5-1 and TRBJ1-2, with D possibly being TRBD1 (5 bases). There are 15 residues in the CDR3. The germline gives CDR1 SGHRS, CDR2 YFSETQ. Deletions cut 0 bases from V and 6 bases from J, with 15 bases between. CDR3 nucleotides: TGCGCCAGCAGCTTGGCCATCGGGACCCCCGATGGCTACACCTTC. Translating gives CASSLAIGTPDGYTF.

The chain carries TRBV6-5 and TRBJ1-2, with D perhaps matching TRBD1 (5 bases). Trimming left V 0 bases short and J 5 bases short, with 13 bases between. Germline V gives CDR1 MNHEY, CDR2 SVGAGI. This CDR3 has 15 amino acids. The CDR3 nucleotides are TGTGCCAGCAGTTACTCCGGGGGAGGACGGTATGGCTACACCTTC. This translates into CASSYSGGGRYGYTF.

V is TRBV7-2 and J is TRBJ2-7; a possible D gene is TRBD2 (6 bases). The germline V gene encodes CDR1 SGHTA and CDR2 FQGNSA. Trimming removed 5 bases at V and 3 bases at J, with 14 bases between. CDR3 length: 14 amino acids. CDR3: CASSVSGLRYEQYF. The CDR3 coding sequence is TGTGCCAGCAGCGTATCGGGACTCCGCTACGAGCAGTACTTC.

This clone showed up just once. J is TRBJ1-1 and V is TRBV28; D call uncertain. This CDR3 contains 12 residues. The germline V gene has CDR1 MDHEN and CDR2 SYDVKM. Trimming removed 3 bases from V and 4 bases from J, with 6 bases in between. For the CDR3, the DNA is TGTGCCAGCAGTTTGTTCCCCACTGAAGCTTTCTTT. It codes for CASSLFPTEAFF.

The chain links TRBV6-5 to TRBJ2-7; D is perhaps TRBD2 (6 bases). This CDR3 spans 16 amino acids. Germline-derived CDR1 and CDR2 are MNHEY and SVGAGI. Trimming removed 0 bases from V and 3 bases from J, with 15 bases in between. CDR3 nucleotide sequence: TGTGCCAGCAGTTACTCACTGACTAGTAGGGACTACGAGCAGTACTTC. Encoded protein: CASSYSLTSRDYEQYF.

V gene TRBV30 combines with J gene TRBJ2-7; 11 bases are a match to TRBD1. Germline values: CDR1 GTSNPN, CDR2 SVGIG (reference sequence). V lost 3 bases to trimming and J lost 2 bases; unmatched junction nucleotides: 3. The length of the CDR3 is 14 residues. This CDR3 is CAWSPGQGAYEQYF. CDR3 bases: TGTGCCTGGAGCCCGGGACAGGGGGCCTACGAGCAGTACTTC. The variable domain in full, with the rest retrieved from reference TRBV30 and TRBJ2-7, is SQTIHQWPATLVQPVGSPLSLECTVEGTSNPNLYWYRQAAGRGLQLLFYSVGIGQISSEVPQNLSASRPQDRQFILSSKKLLLSDSGFYLCAWSPGQGAYEQYFGPGTRLTVT.

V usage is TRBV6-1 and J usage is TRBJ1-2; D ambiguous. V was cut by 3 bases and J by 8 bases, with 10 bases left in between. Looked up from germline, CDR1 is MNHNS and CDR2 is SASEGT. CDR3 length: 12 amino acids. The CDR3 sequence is CASSEAGAGYTF. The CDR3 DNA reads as TGTGCCAGCAGTGAGGCAGGCGCGGGCTACACCTTC.

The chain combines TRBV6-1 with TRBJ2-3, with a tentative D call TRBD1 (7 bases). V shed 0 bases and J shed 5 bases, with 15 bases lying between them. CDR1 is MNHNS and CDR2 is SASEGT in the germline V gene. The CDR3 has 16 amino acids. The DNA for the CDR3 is TGTGCCAGCAGTGAAGCGCAGTGGAGGGGGCTAGATACGCAGTATTTT. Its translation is CASSEAQWRGLDTQYF.

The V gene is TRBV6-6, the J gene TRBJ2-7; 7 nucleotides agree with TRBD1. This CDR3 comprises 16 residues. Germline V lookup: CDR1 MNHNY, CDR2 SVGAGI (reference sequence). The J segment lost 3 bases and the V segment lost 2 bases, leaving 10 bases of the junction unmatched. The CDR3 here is CASSYLRHGTVYEQYF. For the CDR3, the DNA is TGTGCCAGCAGTTACCTTCGCCACGGGACAGTCTACGAGCAGTACTTC.

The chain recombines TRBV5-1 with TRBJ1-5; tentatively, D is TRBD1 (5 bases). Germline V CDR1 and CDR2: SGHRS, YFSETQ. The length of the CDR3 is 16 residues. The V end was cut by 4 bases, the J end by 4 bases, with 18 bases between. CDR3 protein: CASSGGAQGWNQPQHF. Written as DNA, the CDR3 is TGCGCCAGCAGCGGAGGAGCGCAGGGTTGGAATCAGCCCCAGCATTTT.

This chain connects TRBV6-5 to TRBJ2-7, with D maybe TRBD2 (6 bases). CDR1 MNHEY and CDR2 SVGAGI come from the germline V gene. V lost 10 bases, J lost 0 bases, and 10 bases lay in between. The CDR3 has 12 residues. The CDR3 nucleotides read TGTGCCACCTTTAGCGGCTCCTACGAGCAGTACTTC. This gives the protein CATFSGSYEQYF.

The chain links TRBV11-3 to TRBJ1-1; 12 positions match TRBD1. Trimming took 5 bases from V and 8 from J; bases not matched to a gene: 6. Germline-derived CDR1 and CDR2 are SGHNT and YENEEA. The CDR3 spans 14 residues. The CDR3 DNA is TGTGCCAGCAGCCCAGACGGGACAGGGGGCGAAGCTTTCTTT. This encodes CASSPDGTGGEAFF.

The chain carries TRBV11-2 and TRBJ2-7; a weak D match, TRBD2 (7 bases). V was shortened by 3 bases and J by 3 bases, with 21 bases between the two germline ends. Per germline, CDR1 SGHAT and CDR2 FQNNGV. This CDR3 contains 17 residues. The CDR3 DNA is TGTGCCAGCAGCTTGGCGCTAGGGGGGGGCGAGGGCTACGAGCAGTACTTC. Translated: CASSLALGGGEGYEQYF.

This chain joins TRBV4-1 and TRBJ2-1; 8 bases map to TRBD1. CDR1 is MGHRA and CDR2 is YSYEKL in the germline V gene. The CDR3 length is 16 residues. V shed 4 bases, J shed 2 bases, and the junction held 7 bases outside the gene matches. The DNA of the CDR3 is TGCGCCAGCAGCCTGCCGACAGGGGCCACCTACAATGAGCAGTTCTTC. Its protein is CASSLPTGATYNEQFF.

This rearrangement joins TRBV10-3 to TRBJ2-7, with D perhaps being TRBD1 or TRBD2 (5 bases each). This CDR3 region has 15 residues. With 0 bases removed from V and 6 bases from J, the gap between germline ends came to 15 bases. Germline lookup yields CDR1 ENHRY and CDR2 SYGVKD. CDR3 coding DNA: TGTGCCATCAGTGAGTCTGGGACCCCAACCGCCGAGCAGTACTTC. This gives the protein CAISESGTPTAEQYF.

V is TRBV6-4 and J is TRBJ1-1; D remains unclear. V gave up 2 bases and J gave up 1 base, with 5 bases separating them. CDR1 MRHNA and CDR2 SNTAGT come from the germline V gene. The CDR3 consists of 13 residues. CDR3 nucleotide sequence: TGTGCCAGCAGTGACGGGCGGAACACTGAAGCTTTCTTT. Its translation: CASSDGRNTEAFF.